The rows below give T cell receptor beta chains drawn from one sample of a study of regulatory and conventional T cells in RAG deficiency. TCRdb's copy holds only in-frame clones and misses some; the assay was immunoSEQ multiplex PCR. The data hold fewer than 30,000 clones, with about 95% observed a single time. The data were also submitted as part of a second study, on regulatory T cells.

Sequencing was performed on CD25- CD4+ T cells sorted from blood. These receptors originate from a human donor in good health. The CDR3 runs from the conserved cysteine through the conserved F or W. Fields, in order: V gene, D gene, CDR3 protein. A D gene is named only where the DNA matches it firmly.

TRBV6-5 | TRBD2 | CASSPGLAVGKTQYF
TRBV5-1 | TRBD1 | CASSLERQGSEGNTIYF
TRBV6-6 | TRBD2 | CASSYGGGARETQYF
TRBV6-5 | . | CASSYRGGVNTDTQYF
TRBV7-9 | TRBD2 | CATRRGGEEDTQYF
TRBV11-2 | . | CASSSLRRGRDSYEQYF
TRBV9 | TRBD1 | CASSRQGAATEAFF
TRBV10-3 | TRBD2 | CAISELAGEGETQYF
TRBV2 | . | CASLDRTVGKNIQYF
TRBV9 | . | CASSPGRGGEKLFF
TRBV19 | . | CASMHDSSSGYTF
TRBV5-5 | . | CASSYRRETQYF
TRBV30 | TRBD1 | CAWRGQEEQYF
TRBV5-6 | TRBD1 | CASSLQGTGEKAFF
TRBV6-1 | . | CASSEGPQDTIYF